A selection of T cell receptor beta chains follows, all from one sample in a study of CD8 T cells in Susac syndrome. One entry per CDR3 protein, called by TCRdb with MiXCR from the immunoSEQ multiplex PCR reads. This sample yields 150,000 to 200,000 distinct CDR3 sequences, of which around 94% are seen a single time; about 0.13% belongs to the top ten. Material: CD4+ T cells from PBMCs. Every receptor here comes from a human donor in good health. CDR3s include the opening cysteine and the closing phenylalanine or tryptophan. A clone size is listed for some rows: how often the clone was seen (once, few, many), or a class if it is expanded.

.	TRBV7-2	TRBJ2-5	CASRGGQGETQYF
.	TRBV7-2	TRBJ2-5	CASSQQVGRETQYF
.	TRBV2	TRBJ2-5	CASSVLQETQYF
.	TRBV20-1	TRBJ2-7	CSAGQGYEQYF
.	TRBV23-1	TRBJ1-2	CASSQKGQGPAYGYTF
.	TRBV20-1	TRBJ1-6	CSARDLEGAEYSPLHF
.	TRBV29-1	TRBJ1-2	CSGQGLGGYTF
.	TRBV29-1	TRBJ2-5	CSVLGTPGLAGGRETQYF
.	TRBV12-3/TRBV12-4	TRBJ2-1	CASTLGEIVNEQFF
.	TRBV20-1	TRBJ2-5	CSARDDRLVGETQYF
.	TRBV3-1	TRBJ1-4	CASSQDYTARNEKLFF
.	TRBV19	TRBJ2-7	CASSYRVTSSYEQYF
.	TRBV5-4	TRBJ2-7	CASSPGQRPYEQYF
.	TRBV3-1	TRBJ2-3	CASSQGGGTQYF
.	TRBV20-1	TRBJ1-1	CSAGVFGGQNTEAFF
few	TRBV9	TRBJ2-1	CASSLGLAGNEQFF
.	TRBV20-1	TRBJ2-1	CSASRASMGTYNEQFF
.	TRBV3-1	TRBJ2-3	CASSQDPPGGRSTDTQYF
.	TRBV7-3	TRBJ1-2	CASAQGTGSYGYTF
.	TRBV20-1	TRBJ2-3	CSGRRIGTDTQYF
once	TRBV3-1	TRBJ2-7	CASSRKIDRGQYEQYF
.	TRBV29-1	TRBJ2-1	CSVSGGSRNEQFF
.	TRBV19	TRBJ2-3	CASSLATDTQYF
.	TRBV3-1	TRBJ2-3	CASSEVGRRQYF
.	TRBV15	TRBJ2-3	CATSRDRGHTQYF
.	TRBV20-1	TRBJ1-2	CSASSRTNYGYTF
.	TRBV6-6	TRBJ1-5	CASKRQGDQPQHF
.	TRBV5-4	TRBJ2-7	CASSTGPDYEQYF
.	TRBV12-3/TRBV12-4	TRBJ1-2	CASSFRTAGYTF
.	TRBV2	TRBJ2-7	CASRGQTAGEQYF
.	TRBV2	TRBJ1-5	CASSRRQGDSNQPQHF
.	TRBV12-3/TRBV12-4	TRBJ1-1	CASSLGDRATEAFF
.	TRBV20-1	TRBJ2-5	CSADFEGETQYF
once	TRBV6-2/TRBV6-3	TRBJ2-1	CASSPSGGPNEQFF
.	TRBV27	TRBJ2-3	CASRSSWRADTQYF
once	TRBV6-2/TRBV6-3	TRBJ1-1	CASSYGWTGTEAFF
.	TRBV12-3/TRBV12-4	TRBJ2-6	CASSKAGANVLTF